Listed below are T cell receptor beta chains from one sample, sequenced in a study of blood T cell repertoires in COVID-19. The protocol was immunoSEQ multiplex PCR, while the TCRdb copy is restricted to in-frame clones and leaves out a portion. The sample contains hundreds of thousands of clones, approximately 90% of which appear only once. Sequenced input: PBMCs or T cells enriched from blood (not recorded which). The receptors were gathered from a woman aged 55-70 years in a cohort exposed to, infected with or recovered from COVID-19 (not recorded which). The CDR3 runs from the conserved cysteine through the conserved F or W. The D gene is left open where the match is weak. Not all rows give a size; the values are once, few, many and, for expanded clones, a class.

clone_size	v_call	j_call	d_call	cdr3_aa	cdr3_nt
NA	TRBV5-1	TRBJ2-7	NA	CASSLQETYEQYF	TGCGCCAGCAGCTTACAGGAAACCTACGAGCAGTACTTC
NA	TRBV21-1	TRBJ1-2	NA	CASSKRGLYGYTF	TGTGCCAGCAGCAAAAGGGGCCTCTATGGCTACACCTTC
NA	TRBV10-1	TRBJ1-5	TRBD1	CASGDRGNQPQHF	TGCGCCAGCGGAGACAGGGGCAATCAGCCCCAGCATTTT
NA	TRBV6-5	TRBJ2-7	TRBD1	CATGGDRGFYEQYF	TGTGCCACGGGCGGGGACAGGGGGTTCTACGAGCAGTACTTC
NA	TRBV19	TRBJ1-5	NA	CASSMAKAAGNQPQHF	TGTGCCAGTAGTATGGCCAAAGCGGCGGGCAATCAGCCCCAGCATTTT
NA	TRBV5-1	TRBJ1-4	NA	CASSLPGNEKLFF	TGCGCCAGCAGCCTTCCAGGGAATGAAAAACTGTTTTTT
NA	TRBV5-4	TRBJ1-2	NA	CASSFEPYRARGFNYGYTF	TGTGCCAGCAGCTTCGAACCCTACAGGGCACGAGGGTTCAACTATGGCTACACCTTC
NA	TRBV16	TRBJ1-3	TRBD1	CASSHRTGGVTGNTIYF	TGTGCCAGCAGCCACAGGACAGGGGGCGTCACTGGAAACACCATATATTTT
few	TRBV30	TRBJ2-2	NA	CAWSDRPVRIGGELFF	TGTGCCTGGAGTGATCGCCCCGTTAGAATCGGCGGGGAGCTGTTTTTT
NA	TRBV29-1	TRBJ2-1	NA	CSGGVASVSYNEQFF	TGCAGCGGGGGGGTGGCTAGCGTCTCCTACAATGAGCAGTTCTTC
once	TRBV28	TRBJ1-2	TRBD1	CASRPGQGAVSYTF	TGTGCCAGCCGTCCCGGACAGGGGGCCGTTAGCTACACCTTC
NA	TRBV28	TRBJ1-2	NA	CASSFDSTPYGYTF	TGTGCCAGCAGTTTCGACAGTACCCCCTATGGCTACACCTTC
NA	TRBV7-3	TRBJ2-1	TRBD2	CASSPRESGSSYNEQFF	TGTGCCAGCAGCCCACGAGAGAGCGGGAGTTCCTACAATGAGCAGTTCTTC
few	TRBV5-4	TRBJ2-2	NA	CASSYSRGATGELFF	TGTGCCAGCAGCTACTCCAGGGGAGCCACCGGGGAGCTGTTTTTT
NA	TRBV7-9	TRBJ1-4	TRBD1	CASSRSLTGGSEKLFF	TGTGCCAGCAGCCGATCCCTCACAGGGGGTAGTGAAAAACTGTTTTTT
NA	TRBV7-4	TRBJ2-7	TRBD2	CASSLVSAGGAYEQYF	TGTGCCAGCAGCTTAGTCAGCGCGGGAGGAGCCTACGAGCAGTACTTC
NA	TRBV6-5	TRBJ2-1	TRBD2	CASSRSGGSYNEQFF	TGTGCCAGCAGTCGTAGCGGGGGGTCCTACAATGAGCAGTTCTTC
NA	TRBV5-1	TRBJ2-1	TRBD2	CASSRGLAGNEQFF	TGCGCCAGCAGCAGGGGACTAGCGGGCAATGAGCAGTTCTTC
NA	TRBV27	TRBJ1-2	NA	CASSFIQGHYGYTF	TGTGCCAGCAGTTTCATCCAGGGTCACTATGGCTACACCTTC
NA	TRBV12-1	TRBJ2-1	NA	CASSFASGTSLNNEQFF	NA
NA	TRBV7-2	TRBJ1-2	NA	CASSLAQYGYTF	TGTGCCAGCAGCTTAGCGCAGTATGGCTACACCTTC
NA	TRBV11-3	TRBJ2-1	TRBD1	CASSLVWTGSNEQFF	TGTGCCAGCAGCTTAGTCTGGACAGGGAGCAATGAGCAGTTCTTC
NA	TRBV28	TRBJ2-1	TRBD2	CASTRLAGAWNEQFF	TGTGCCAGCACAAGACTAGCGGGAGCTTGGAATGAGCAGTTCTTC
NA	TRBV2	TRBJ2-1	NA	CASKRRESGEQFF	TGTGCCAGCAAAAGGCGGGAAAGCGGTGAGCAGTTCTTC
NA	TRBV28	TRBJ2-2	TRBD2	CARDNGGRTVGTTGELFF	TGTGCCAGAGATAATGGCGGGAGGACCGTCGGAACCACCGGGGAGCTGTTTTTT
NA	TRBV11-2	TRBJ2-7	TRBD2	CASSSKTSGSREQYF	TGTGCCAGCAGCTCGAAGACTAGCGGGAGTCGCGAGCAGTACTTC
NA	TRBV7-3	TRBJ2-5	TRBD2	CASSSRGGTQETQYF	TGTGCCAGCAGCTCCCGGGGGGGAACCCAAGAGACCCAGTACTTC
NA	TRBV2	TRBJ2-1	NA	CASSEALGTSLDEQFF	TGTGCCAGCAGTGAAGCGCTCGGGACTTCTTTGGATGAGCAGTTCTTC
NA	TRBV7-8	TRBJ1-1	TRBD1	CASSLARDRATEAFF	TGTGCCAGCAGCTTAGCCCGGGACAGGGCTACTGAAGCTTTCTTT
once	TRBV2	TRBJ2-1	NA	CASRGGVAAGEQFF	TGTGCCAGCAGGGGAGGAGTAGCAGCGGGTGAGCAGTTCTTC
NA	TRBV5-1	TRBJ1-5	TRBD1	CASSPTGIGQPQHF	TGCGCCAGCAGCCCGACAGGGATCGGTCAGCCCCAGCATTTT
NA	TRBV30	TRBJ2-5	NA	CAWSPPQGVGETQYF	TGTGCCTGGAGCCCACCCCAGGGTGTTGGAGAGACCCAGTACTTC
few	TRBV4-1	TRBJ2-1	NA	CASSQEPMEGGTVSSRYNEQFF	TGCGCCAGCAGCCAAGAACCAATGGAAGGGGGGACAGTCTCAAGCCGCTACAATGAGCAGTTCTTC
once	TRBV5-1	TRBJ1-2	TRBD1	CASSLAGTGGVYGYTF	TGCGCCAGCAGCTTGGCCGGGACAGGGGGCGTCTATGGCTACACCTTC